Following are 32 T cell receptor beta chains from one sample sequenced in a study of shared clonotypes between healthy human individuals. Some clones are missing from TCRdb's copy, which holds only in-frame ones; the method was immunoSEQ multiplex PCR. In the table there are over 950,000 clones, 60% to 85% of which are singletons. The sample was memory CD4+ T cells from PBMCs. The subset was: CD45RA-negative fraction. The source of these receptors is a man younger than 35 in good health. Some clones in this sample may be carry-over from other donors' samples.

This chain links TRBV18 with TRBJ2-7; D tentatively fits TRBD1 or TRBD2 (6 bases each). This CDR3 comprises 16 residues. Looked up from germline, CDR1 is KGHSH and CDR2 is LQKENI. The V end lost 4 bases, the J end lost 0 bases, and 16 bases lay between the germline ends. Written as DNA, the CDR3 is TGTGCCAGCTCACTCCACCCGGGGGCACGCTCCTACGAGCAGTACTTC. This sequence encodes CASSLHPGARSYEQYF.

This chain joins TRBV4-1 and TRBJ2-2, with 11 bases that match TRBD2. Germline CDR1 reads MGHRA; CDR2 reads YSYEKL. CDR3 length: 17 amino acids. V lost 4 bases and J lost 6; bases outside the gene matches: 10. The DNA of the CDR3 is TGCGCCAGCAGCCCCACTGGGGTAGCGGGAGGGGCCGGGGAGCTGTTTTTT. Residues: CASSPTGVAGGAGELFF.

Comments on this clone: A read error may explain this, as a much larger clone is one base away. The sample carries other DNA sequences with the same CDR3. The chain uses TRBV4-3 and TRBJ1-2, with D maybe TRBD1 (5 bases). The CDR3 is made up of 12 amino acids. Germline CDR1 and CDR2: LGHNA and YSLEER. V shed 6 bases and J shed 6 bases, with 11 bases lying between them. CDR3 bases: TGCGCCAGCAGTCAGAGAGGGGATGGCTACACCTTC. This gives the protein CASSQRGDGYTF.

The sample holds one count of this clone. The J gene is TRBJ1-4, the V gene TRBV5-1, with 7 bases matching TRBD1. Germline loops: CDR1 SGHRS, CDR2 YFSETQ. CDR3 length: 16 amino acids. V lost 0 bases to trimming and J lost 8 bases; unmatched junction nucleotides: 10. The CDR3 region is CASSLGPSTGLEKLFF. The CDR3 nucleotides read TGCGCCAGCAGCTTGGGGCCTTCGACAGGGTTGGAAAAACTGTTTTTT.

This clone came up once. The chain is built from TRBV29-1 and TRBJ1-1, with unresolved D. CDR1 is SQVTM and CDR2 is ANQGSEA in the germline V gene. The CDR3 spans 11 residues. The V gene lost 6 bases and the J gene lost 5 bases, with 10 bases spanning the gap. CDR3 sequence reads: CSVVHWTEAFF. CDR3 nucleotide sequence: TGCAGCGTCGTACACTGGACTGAAGCTTTCTTT.

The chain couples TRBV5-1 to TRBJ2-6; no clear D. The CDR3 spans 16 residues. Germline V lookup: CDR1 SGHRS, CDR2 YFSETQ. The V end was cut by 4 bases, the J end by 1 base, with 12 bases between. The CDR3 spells CASSLVLQSGANVLTF. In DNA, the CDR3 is TGCGCCAGCAGCCTTGTATTGCAGTCTGGGGCCAACGTCCTGACTTTC.

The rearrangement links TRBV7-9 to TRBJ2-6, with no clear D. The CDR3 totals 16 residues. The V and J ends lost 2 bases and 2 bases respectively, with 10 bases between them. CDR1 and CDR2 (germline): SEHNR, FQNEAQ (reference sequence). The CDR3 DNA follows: TGTGCCAGCAGCTTAAACCACGCCCCTGGGGCCAACGTCCTGACTTTC. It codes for CASSLNHAPGANVLTF.

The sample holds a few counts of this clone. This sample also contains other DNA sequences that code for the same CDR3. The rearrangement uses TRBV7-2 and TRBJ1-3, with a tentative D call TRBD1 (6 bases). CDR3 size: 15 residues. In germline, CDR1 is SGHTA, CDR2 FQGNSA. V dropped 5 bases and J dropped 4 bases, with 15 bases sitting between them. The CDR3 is CASSLQGPSGNTIYF. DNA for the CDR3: TGTGCCAGCAGCCTTCAGGGGCCTTCGGGAAACACCATATATTTT.

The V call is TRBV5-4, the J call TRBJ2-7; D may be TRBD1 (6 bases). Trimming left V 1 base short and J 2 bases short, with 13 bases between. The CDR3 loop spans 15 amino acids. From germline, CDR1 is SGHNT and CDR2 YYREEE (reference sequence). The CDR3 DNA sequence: TGTGCCAGCAGCTTGAAACAGGGCACCCCCTACGAGCAGTACTTC. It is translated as CASSLKQGTPYEQYF.

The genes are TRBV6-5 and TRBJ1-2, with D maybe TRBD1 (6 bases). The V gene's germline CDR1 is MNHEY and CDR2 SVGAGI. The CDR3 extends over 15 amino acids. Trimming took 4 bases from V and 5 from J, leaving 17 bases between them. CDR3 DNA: TGTGCCAGCAGTTCTCCTCCGGACAGTCCATATGGCTACACCTTC. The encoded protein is CASSSPPDSPYGYTF.

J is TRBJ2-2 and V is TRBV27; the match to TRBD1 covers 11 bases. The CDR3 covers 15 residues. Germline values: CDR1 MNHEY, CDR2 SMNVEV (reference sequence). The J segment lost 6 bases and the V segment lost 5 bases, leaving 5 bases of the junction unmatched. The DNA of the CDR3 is TGTGCCAGCAGTACTCGGGACAGGGGGGCCGGGGAGCTGTTTTTT. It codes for CASSTRDRGAGELFF.

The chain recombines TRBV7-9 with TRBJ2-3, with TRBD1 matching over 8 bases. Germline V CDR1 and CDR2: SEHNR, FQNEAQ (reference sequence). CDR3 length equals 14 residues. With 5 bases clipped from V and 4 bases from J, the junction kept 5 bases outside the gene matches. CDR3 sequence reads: CASSPSTGADTQYF. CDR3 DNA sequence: TGTGCCAGCAGCCCCTCGACAGGGGCAGATACGCAGTATTTT.

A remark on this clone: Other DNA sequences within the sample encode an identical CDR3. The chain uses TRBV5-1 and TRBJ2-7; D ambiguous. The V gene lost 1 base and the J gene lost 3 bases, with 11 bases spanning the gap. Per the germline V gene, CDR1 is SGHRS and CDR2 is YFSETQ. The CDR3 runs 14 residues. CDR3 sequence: CASSLTGVNYEQYF. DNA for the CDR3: TGCGCCAGCAGCTTGACCGGCGTCAACTACGAGCAGTACTTC.

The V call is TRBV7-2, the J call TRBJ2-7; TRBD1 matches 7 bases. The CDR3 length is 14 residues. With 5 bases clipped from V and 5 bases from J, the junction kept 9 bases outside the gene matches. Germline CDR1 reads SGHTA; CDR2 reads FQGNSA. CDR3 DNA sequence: TGTGCCAGCAGCGACCTTGGGACAGCCGACGAGCAGTACTTC. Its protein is CASSDLGTADEQYF.

CDR3: CASSGPGTGGREQFF. The DNA for the CDR3 is TGTGCCAGCAGTGGTCCCGGGACAGGGGGTAGGGAGCAGTTCTTC. The V gene is TRBV28, the J gene TRBJ2-1; 11 positions agree with TRBD1. The CDR3 loop spans 15 amino acids. Germline CDR1 MDHEN, CDR2 SYDVKM. V dropped 5 bases and J dropped 10; count of bases not matched to a gene: 10.

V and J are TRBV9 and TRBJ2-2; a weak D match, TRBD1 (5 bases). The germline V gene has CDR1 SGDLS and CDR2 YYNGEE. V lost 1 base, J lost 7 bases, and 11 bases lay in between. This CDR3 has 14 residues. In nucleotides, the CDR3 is TGTGCCAGCAGCGTACGCAGGGAAGGCGGGGAGCTGTTTTTT. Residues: CASSVRREGGELFF.

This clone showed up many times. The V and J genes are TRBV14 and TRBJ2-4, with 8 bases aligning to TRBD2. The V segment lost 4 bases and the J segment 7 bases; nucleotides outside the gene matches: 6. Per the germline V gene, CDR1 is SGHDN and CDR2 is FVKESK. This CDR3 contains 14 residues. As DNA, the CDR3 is TGTGCCAGCAGCCTGAGCGGGAGCGCGAACATTCAGTACTTC. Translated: CASSLSGSANIQYF.

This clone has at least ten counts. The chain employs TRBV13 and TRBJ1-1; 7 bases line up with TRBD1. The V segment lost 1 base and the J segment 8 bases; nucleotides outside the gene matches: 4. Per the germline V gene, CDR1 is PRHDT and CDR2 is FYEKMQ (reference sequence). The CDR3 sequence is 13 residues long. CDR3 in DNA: TGTGCCAGCAGCTTAGTTAGGGGGCGAGAAGCTTTCTTT. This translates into CASSLVRGREAFF. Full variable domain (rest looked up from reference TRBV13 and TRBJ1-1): AAGVIQSPRHLIKEKRETATLKCYPIPRHDTVYWYQQGPGQDPQFLISFYEKMQSDKGSIPDRFSAQQFSDYHSELNMSSLELGDSALYFCASSLVRGREAFFGQGTRLTVV.

The CDR3 region is CASSLSSTYGYTF. The DNA for the CDR3 is TGCGCCAGCAGCTTGAGCTCTACCTATGGCTACACCTTC. This sequence joins TRBV5-1 and TRBJ1-2; D is unclear. The CDR3 spans 13 residues. CDR1 and CDR2 from the germline V gene are SGHRS and YFSETQ. Trimming left V 1 base short and J 4 bases short, with 8 bases between.

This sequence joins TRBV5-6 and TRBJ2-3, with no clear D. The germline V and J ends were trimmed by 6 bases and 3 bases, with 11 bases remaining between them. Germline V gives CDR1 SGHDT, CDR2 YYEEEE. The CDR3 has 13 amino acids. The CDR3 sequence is CASILGGTDTQYF. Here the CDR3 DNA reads TGTGCCAGCATCCTGGGTGGTACAGATACGCAGTATTTT. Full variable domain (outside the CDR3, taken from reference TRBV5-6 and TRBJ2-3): DAGVTQSPTHLIKTRGQQVTLRCSPKSGHDTVSWYQQALGQGPQFIFQYYEEEERQRGNFPDRFSGHQFPNYSSELNVNALLLGDSALYLCASILGGTDTQYFGPGTRLTVL.

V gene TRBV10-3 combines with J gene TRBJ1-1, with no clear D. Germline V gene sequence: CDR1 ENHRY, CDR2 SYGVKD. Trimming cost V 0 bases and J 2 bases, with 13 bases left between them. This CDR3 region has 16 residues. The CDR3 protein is CAISESVVGGNTEAFF. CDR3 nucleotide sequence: TGTGCCATCAGTGAGTCGGTCGTGGGTGGAAACACTGAAGCTTTCTTT.

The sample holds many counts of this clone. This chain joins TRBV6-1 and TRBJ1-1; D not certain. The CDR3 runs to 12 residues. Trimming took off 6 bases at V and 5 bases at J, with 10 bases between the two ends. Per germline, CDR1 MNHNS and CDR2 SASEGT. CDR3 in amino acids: CASRIAGTEAFF. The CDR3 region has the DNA TGTGCCAGCAGGATAGCAGGAACTGAAGCTTTCTTT.

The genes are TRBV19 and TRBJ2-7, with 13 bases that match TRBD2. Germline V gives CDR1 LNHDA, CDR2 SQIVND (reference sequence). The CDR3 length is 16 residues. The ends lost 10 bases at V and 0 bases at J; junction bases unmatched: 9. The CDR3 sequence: CATRTSGSALSYEQYF. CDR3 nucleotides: TGTGCCACAAGGACTAGCGGGAGCGCCCTCTCCTACGAGCAGTACTTC.

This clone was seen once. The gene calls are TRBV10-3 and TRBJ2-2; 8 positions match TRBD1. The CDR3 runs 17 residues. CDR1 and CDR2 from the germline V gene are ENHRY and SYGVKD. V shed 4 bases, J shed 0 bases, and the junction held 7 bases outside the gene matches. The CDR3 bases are TGTGCCATCAGTGTCAGGGCAGGGGGCACGAACACCGGGGAGCTGTTTTTT. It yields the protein CAISVRAGGTNTGELFF.

The DNA for the CDR3 is TGTGCCTGGAGTCCACCGAGGGGGTTTCAAGAGACCCAGTACTTC. This sequence encodes CAWSPPRGFQETQYF. V usage is TRBV30 and J usage is TRBJ2-5; D possibly corresponds to TRBD1 (6 bases). Per the germline V gene, CDR1 is GTSNPN and CDR2 is SVGIG (reference sequence). CDR3 length equals 15 residues. Trimming shortened V by 2 bases and J by 2 bases, and 15 bases separated the two germline ends.

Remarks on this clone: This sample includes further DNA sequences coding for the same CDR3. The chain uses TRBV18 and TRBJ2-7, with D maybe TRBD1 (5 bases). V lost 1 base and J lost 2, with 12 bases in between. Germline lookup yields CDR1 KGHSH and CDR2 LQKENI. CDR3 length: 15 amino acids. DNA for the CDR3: TGTGCCAGCTCACCACAACCAGGGAATCCCTACGAGCAGTACTTC. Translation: CASSPQPGNPYEQYF.

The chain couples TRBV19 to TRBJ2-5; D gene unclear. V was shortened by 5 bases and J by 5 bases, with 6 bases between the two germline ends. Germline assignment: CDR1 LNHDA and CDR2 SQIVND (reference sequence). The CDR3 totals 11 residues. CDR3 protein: CASSSAETQYF. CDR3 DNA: TGTGCCAGTAGTTCCGCGGAGACCCAGTACTTC.

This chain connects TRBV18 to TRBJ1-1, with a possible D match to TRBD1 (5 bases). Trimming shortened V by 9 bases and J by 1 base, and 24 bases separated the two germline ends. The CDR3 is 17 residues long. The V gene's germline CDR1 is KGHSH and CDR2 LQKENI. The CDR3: CARLPASRQPPNTEAFF. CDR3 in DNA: TGTGCCAGGCTACCTGCGTCAAGACAGCCCCCGAACACTGAAGCTTTCTTT.

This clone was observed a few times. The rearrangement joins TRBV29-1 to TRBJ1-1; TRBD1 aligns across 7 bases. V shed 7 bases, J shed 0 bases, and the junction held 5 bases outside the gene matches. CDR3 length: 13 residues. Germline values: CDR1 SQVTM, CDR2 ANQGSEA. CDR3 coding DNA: TGCAGCGCAGAGGGACAGTTGAACACTGAAGCTTTCTTT. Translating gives CSAEGQLNTEAFF.

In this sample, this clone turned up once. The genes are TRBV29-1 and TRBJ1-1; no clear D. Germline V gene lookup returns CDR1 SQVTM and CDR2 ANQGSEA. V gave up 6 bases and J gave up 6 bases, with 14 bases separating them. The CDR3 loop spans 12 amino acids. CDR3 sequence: CSVAVGGSEAFF. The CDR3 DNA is TGCAGCGTCGCGGTAGGAGGGTCTGAAGCTTTCTTT.

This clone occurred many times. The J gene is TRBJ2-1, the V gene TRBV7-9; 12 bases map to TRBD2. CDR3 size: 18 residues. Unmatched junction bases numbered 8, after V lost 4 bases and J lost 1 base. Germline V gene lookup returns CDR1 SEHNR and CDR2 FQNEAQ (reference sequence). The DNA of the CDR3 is TGTGCCAGCAGCTCACTTCCTGGACTAGCGGGATCCTACAATGAGCAGTTCTTC. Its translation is CASSSLPGLAGSYNEQFF. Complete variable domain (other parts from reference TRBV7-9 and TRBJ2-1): DTGVSQNPRHKITKRGQNVTFRCDPISEHNRLYWYRQTLGQGPEFLTYFQNEAQLEKSRLLSDRFSAERPKGSFSTLEIQRTEQGDSAMYLCASSSLPGLAGSYNEQFFGPGTRLTVL.

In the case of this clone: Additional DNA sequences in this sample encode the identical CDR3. CDR3: CASSGGPGTEAFF. CDR3 bases: TGTGCCAGCAGCGGAGGGCCGGGGACTGAAGCTTTCTTT. The chain carries TRBV7-3 and TRBJ1-1; unclear D gene. The CDR3 consists of 13 residues. Germline lookup yields CDR1 SGHTA and CDR2 FQGTGA. V was trimmed by 5 bases and J by 5 bases, leaving 12 bases between them.